This TCR beta chain was obtained from a study of blood T cell repertoires in COVID-19. Whole-study context: Collection of acute and convalescent COVID-19 samples took place in the United States, Italy and Spain.

TCRdb keeps only in-frame clones here, not all; method: immunoSEQ multiplex PCR. The sample holds 300,000 to 400,000 clones; under 90% are singletons and the top ten take 2.9%. Germline V CDR1 and CDR2: SGHDT, YYEEEE. There are 14 residues in the CDR3. Trimming stripped 3 bases from V and 4 bases from J, with 13 bases between. Sequencing was performed on peripheral blood. V and J are TRBV5-6 and TRBJ1-2, with TRBD1 as a possible D gene (5 bases). This receptor was obtained from a woman under 40 with COVID-19, enrolled during active disease. This chain's CDR3 is CASSSDSRVYGYTF. The DNA of the CDR3 is TGTGCCAGCAGCTCCGACAGCCGAGTCTATGGCTACACCTTC.